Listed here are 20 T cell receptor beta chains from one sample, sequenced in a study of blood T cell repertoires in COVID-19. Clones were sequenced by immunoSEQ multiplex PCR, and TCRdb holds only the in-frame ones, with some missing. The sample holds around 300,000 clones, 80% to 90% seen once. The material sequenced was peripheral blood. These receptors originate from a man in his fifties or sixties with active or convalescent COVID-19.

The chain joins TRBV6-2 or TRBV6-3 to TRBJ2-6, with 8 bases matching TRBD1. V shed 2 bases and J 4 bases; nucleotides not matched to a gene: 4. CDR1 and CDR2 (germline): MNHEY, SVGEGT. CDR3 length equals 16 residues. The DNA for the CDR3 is TGTGCCAGCAGTTACCAGGGGGCGGGCGGGGCCAACGTCCTGACTTTC. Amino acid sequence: CASSYQGAGGANVLTF.

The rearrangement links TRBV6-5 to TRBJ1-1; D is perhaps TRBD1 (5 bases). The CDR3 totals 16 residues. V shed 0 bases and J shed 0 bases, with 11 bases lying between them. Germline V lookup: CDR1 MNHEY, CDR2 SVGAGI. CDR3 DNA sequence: TGTGCCAGCAGTTACTCGACGGGGGGGATGAACACTGAAGCTTTCTTT. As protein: CASSYSTGGMNTEAFF.

The CDR3 loop is CASSESWGVGSYEQYF. CDR3 bases: TGTGCCAGCAGTGAATCTTGGGGAGTAGGGTCCTACGAGCAGTACTTC. The chain uses TRBV2 and TRBJ2-7; D may be TRBD2 (5 bases). Germline assignment: CDR1 SNHLY and CDR2 FYNNEI. The V end was cut by 2 bases, the J end by 1 base, with 15 bases between. The CDR3 loop spans 16 amino acids.

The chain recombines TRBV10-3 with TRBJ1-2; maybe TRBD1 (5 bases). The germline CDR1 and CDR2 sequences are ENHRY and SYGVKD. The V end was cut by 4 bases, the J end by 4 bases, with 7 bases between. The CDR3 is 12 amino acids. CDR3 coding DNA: TGTGCCATCAGTGGACAGACCTATGGCTACACCTTC. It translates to CAISGQTYGYTF.

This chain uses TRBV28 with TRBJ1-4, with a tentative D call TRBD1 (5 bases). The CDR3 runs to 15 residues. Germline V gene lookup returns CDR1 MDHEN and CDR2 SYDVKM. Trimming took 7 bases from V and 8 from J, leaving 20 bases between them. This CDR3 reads CASTTLGRGEEKLFF. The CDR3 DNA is TGTGCCAGCACAACTCTGGGGAGGGGCGAGGAAAAACTGTTTTTT.

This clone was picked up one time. Written as DNA, the CDR3 is TGTGCCAGTAGTATAAAGGGGGAATTTAGCAATCAGCCCCAGCATTTT. Its protein product is CASSIKGEFSNQPQHF. The chain links TRBV19 to TRBJ1-5; TRBD1 is a possible D gene (6 bases). In germline, CDR1 is LNHDA, CDR2 SQIVND (reference sequence). V was clipped by 2 bases and J by 0 bases, with 11 bases between them. The CDR3 loop spans 16 amino acids.

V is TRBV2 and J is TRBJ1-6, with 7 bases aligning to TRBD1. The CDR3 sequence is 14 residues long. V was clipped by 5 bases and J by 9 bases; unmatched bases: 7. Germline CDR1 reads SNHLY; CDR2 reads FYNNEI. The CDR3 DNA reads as TGTGCCAGCAGTCTCAGGGGGTTTGGTTCACCCCTCCACTTT. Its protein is CASSLRGFGSPLHF.

The CDR3 DNA reads TGTGCCACCAGCAGAGATCAAAGCAGGGCTAGGGGCTACACCTTC. Translation gives CATSRDQSRARGYTF. The rearrangement links TRBV15 to TRBJ1-2; possibly TRBD1 for D (5 bases). V shed 0 bases and J shed 8 bases, with 16 bases lying between them. Germline V lookup: CDR1 LNHNV, CDR2 YYDKDF (reference sequence). This CDR3 is 15 amino acids long.

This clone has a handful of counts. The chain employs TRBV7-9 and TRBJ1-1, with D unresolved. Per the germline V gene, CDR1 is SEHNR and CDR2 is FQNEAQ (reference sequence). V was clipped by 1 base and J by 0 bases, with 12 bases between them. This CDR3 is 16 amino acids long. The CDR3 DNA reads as TGTGCCAGCAGCTTAGAGCTCGGCGGGATGAACACTGAAGCTTTCTTT. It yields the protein CASSLELGGMNTEAFF.

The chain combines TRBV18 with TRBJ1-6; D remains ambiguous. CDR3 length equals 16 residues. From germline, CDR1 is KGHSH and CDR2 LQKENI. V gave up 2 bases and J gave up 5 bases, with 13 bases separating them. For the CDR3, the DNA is TGTGCCAGCTCACCAACACGACTGACGAATAATTCACCCCTCCACTTT. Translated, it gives CASSPTRLTNNSPLHF.

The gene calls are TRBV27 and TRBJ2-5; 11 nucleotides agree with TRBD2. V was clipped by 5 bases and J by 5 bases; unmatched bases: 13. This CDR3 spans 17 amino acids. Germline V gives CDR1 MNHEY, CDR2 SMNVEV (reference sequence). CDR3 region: CASSPGTSGLSRETQYF. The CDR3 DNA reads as TGTGCCAGCAGTCCCGGGACTAGCGGCCTCTCCCGGGAGACCCAGTACTTC.

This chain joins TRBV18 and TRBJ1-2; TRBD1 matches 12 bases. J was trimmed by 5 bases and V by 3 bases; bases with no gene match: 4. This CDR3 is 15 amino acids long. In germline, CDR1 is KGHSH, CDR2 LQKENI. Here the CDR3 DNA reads TGTGCCAGCTCACCGGGACAGGGGGCGGAATATGGCTACACCTTC. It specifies CASSPGQGAEYGYTF.

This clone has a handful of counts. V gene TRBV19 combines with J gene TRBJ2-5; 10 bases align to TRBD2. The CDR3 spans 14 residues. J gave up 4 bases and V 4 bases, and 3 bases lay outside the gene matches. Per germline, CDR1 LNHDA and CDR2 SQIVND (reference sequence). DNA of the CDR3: TGTGCCAGTAGTACTAGCGGGAGTGGAGAGACCCAGTACTTC. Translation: CASSTSGSGETQYF.

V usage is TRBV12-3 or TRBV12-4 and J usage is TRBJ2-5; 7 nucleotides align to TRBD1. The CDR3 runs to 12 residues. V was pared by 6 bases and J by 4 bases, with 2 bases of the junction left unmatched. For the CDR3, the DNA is TGTGCCAGCAGAGACAGGGCAGAGACCCAGTACTTC. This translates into CASRDRAETQYF.

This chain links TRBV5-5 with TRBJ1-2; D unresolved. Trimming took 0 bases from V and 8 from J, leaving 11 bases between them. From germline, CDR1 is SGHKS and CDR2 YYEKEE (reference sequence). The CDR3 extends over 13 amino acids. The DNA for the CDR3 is TGTGCCAGCAGCTTGGGACCAGGAGGAGGCTACACCTTC. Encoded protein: CASSLGPGGGYTF.

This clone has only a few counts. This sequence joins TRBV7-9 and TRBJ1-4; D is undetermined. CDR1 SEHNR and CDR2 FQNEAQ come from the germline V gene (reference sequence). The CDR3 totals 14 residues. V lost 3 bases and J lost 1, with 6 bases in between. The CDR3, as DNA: TGTGCCAGCAGCTTTCTAGGAACTAATGAAAAACTGTTTTTT. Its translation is CASSFLGTNEKLFF.

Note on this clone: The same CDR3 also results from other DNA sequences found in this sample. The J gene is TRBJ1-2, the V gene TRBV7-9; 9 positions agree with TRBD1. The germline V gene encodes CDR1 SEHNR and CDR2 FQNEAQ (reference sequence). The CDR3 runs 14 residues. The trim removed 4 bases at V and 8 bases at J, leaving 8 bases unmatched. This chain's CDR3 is CASSSGTGGDGYTF. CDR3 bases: TGTGCCAGCAGCTCCGGAACAGGGGGCGACGGCTACACCTTC.

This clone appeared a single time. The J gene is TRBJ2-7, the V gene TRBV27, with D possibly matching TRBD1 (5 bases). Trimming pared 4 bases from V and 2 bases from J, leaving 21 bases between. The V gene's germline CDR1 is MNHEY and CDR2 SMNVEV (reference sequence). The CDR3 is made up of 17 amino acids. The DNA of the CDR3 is TGTGCCAGCAGTTCCCTTATGGTAGGGGCGAATGCCTACGAGCAGTACTTC. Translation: CASSSLMVGANAYEQYF.

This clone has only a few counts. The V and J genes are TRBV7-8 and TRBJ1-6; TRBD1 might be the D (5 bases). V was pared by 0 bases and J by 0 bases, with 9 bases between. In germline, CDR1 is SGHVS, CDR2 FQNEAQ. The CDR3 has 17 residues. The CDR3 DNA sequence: TGTGCCAGCAGCTTAGCGGACATACGCTCCTATAATTCACCCCTCCACTTT. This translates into CASSLADIRSYNSPLHF.

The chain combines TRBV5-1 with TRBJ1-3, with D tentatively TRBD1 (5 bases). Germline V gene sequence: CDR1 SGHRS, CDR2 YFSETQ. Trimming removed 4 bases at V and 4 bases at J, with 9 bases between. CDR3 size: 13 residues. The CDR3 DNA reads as TGCGCCAGCAGCCCGGACAACGGAAACACCATATATTTT. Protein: CASSPDNGNTIYF.